The entry below describes one T cell receptor (beta chain). Its antigen is not identified. This record belongs to a study of PD-1 blockade in classical Hodgkin lymphoma. As for the study in general: Nivolumab was given intravenously to patients at 3 mg/kg every 2 weeks.

V lost 5 bases to trimming and J lost 6 bases; unmatched junction nucleotides: 10. The CDR3 contains 15 residues. Germline-derived CDR1 and CDR2 are MNHEY and SMNVEV (reference sequence). Findings of the study overall: Researchers reported that CD4+ TCR diversity, though not CD8+, rose significantly by C4D1. The repertoire differences lack a defined cause, possibly disease activity or prior therapy.

Some clones are missing from TCRdb's copy, which holds only in-frame ones; the method was immunoSEQ multiplex PCR. The table lists around 100,000 clones, approximately 90% of them singletons, with about 7.1% in the top ten. Each and every patient relapsed after autologous stem cell transplantation, and patients got differing brentuximab vedotin exposure. Under best response, outcomes were complete response, partial response or progressive disease. The chain is built from TRBV27 and TRBJ2-5; 9 nucleotides line up with TRBD2. The TCR originated in a human donor with classical Hodgkin lymphoma. Here the sequenced sample was peripheral blood mononuclear cells (PBMCs), taken before the second cycle of nivolumab. The CDR3 is CASSPPGAGGQTQYF. In nucleotides, the CDR3 is TGTGCCAGCAGTCCCCCGGGAGCGGGGGGCCAGACCCAGTACTTC.